A selection of T cell receptor beta chains follows, all from one sample in a study of early T cells in non-severe SARS-CoV-2 infection. TCRdb re-called the 5' RACE reads through MiXCR, storing one row per CDR3 protein. The sample includes 100,000 to 150,000 distinct CDR3 sequences, approximately 15% of them seen just once. Sequencing input: whole blood. These receptors all come from an adult who was a healthcare worker with PCR-confirmed SARS-CoV-2 infection or an uninfected control (not recorded which). CDR3s include the opening cysteine and the closing phenylalanine or tryptophan. A D gene is named only where the DNA matches it firmly. Clone size is given for some rows only: seen once, a few or many times, or a class if the clone is expanded.

j_gene: TRBJ2-7
v_gene: TRBV4-1
d_gene: TRBD1
abundance: -
CDR3aa: CASSQDSNRGWYEQYF
CDR3nt: TGCGCCAGCAGCCAAGATAGTAACAGGGGGTGGTACGAGCAGTACTTC

j_gene: TRBJ2-7
v_gene: TRBV30
d_gene: -
abundance: few
CDR3aa: CAWSKELYEQYF
CDR3nt: TGTGCCTGGAGTAAGGAATTATACGAGCAGTACTTC

j_gene: TRBJ1-2
v_gene: TRBV29-1
d_gene: -
abundance: many
CDR3aa: CSVVGGRGYGYTF
CDR3nt: TGCAGCGTTGTCGGGGGGCGCGGGTATGGCTACACCTTC

j_gene: TRBJ2-5
v_gene: TRBV18
d_gene: TRBD1
abundance: -
CDR3aa: CASSPRQGPQETQYF
CDR3nt: TGTGCCAGCTCCCCGAGACAGGGGCCCCAAGAGACCCAGTACTTC

j_gene: TRBJ2-3
v_gene: TRBV5-1
d_gene: -
abundance: few
CDR3aa: CASSLGIWHTDTQYF
CDR3nt: TGCGCCAGCAGCTTGGGCATTTGGCACACAGATACGCAGTATTTT

j_gene: TRBJ1-1
v_gene: TRBV6-5
d_gene: -
abundance: once
CDR3aa: CASSLDKNTEAFF
CDR3nt: TGTGCCAGCAGCCTAGACAAGAACACTGAAGCTTTCTTT

j_gene: TRBJ1-2
v_gene: TRBV20-1
d_gene: -
abundance: few
CDR3aa: CSARDRRGADGYTF
CDR3nt: TGCAGTGCTAGAGATCGGCGGGGGGCTGATGGCTACACCTTC

j_gene: TRBJ2-3
v_gene: TRBV27
d_gene: -
abundance: -
CDR3aa: CASSFGDSSTDTQYF
CDR3nt: TGTGCCAGCAGTTTCGGGGATTCTAGCACAGATACGCAGTATTTT

j_gene: TRBJ1-5
v_gene: TRBV3-1
d_gene: -
abundance: few
CDR3aa: CASSQYEDQPQHF
CDR3nt: TGTGCCAGCAGCCAATACGAGGACCAGCCCCAGCATTTT

j_gene: TRBJ2-5
v_gene: TRBV24-1
d_gene: -
abundance: -
CDR3aa: CATREKGGSETQYF
CDR3nt: TGTGCCACCAGGGAAAAGGGCGGGTCAGAGACCCAGTACTTC

j_gene: TRBJ2-3
v_gene: TRBV7-9
d_gene: -
abundance: few
CDR3aa: CASSFSSDTQYF
CDR3nt: TGTGCCAGCAGCTTTTCGTCAGATACGCAGTATTTT

j_gene: TRBJ2-3
v_gene: TRBV20-1
d_gene: -
abundance: few
CDR3aa: CSARAQTRPSTDTQYF
CDR3nt: TGCAGTGCTAGAGCCCAGACTAGACCGAGCACAGATACGCAGTATTTT

j_gene: TRBJ1-1
v_gene: TRBV7-9
d_gene: -
abundance: few
CDR3aa: CAILKDHNTEAFF
CDR3nt: TGTGCCATCTTAAAGGACCACAACACTGAAGCTTTCTTT

j_gene: TRBJ2-3
v_gene: TRBV9
d_gene: TRBD2
abundance: few
CDR3aa: CASSAGGWTDTQYF
CDR3nt: TGTGCCAGCAGCGCGGGGGGATGGACAGATACGCAGTATTTT

j_gene: TRBJ1-1
v_gene: TRBV10-3
d_gene: -
abundance: many
CDR3aa: CAISESGSEAFF
CDR3nt: TGTGCCATCAGTGAGTCAGGGTCCGAAGCTTTCTTT

j_gene: TRBJ1-6
v_gene: TRBV7-8
d_gene: TRBD1
abundance: few
CDR3aa: CASSLRDRGGDSPLHF
CDR3nt: TGTGCCAGCAGCTTAAGGGACAGGGGTGGGGATTCACCCCTCCACTTT

j_gene: TRBJ2-3
v_gene: TRBV4-2
d_gene: -
abundance: few
CDR3aa: CASSQEGRLVGPGTQYF
CDR3nt: TGTGCCAGCAGCCAAGAAGGTCGGCTAGTGGGGCCGGGTACGCAGTATTTT

j_gene: TRBJ1-1
v_gene: TRBV9
d_gene: -
abundance: -
CDR3aa: CASSPTLETEAFF
CDR3nt: TGTGCCAGCAGCCCGACGCTAGAAACTGAAGCTTTCTTT

j_gene: TRBJ2-5
v_gene: TRBV30
d_gene: -
abundance: many
CDR3aa: CAWGRGTQETQYF
CDR3nt: TGTGCCTGGGGACGGGGGACTCAAGAGACCCAGTACTTC

j_gene: TRBJ2-3
v_gene: TRBV12-3/TRBV12-4
d_gene: -
abundance: -
CDR3aa: CASSLRQVPDTDTQYF
CDR3nt: TGTGCCAGCAGTTTGCGGCAGGTTCCCGACACAGATACGCAGTATTTT

j_gene: TRBJ1-1
v_gene: TRBV6-6
d_gene: -
abundance: -
CDR3aa: CASSYSIGGRNEAFF
CDR3nt: TGTGCCAGCAGTTACTCGATCGGGGGGCGGAATGAAGCTTTCTTT

j_gene: TRBJ1-5
v_gene: TRBV30
d_gene: -
abundance: -
CDR3aa: CAWSSRENQPQHF
CDR3nt: TGTGCCTGGAGTTCTCGGGAGAATCAGCCCCAGCATTTT

j_gene: TRBJ1-5
v_gene: TRBV20-1
d_gene: -
abundance: -
CDR3aa: CSARLGGNQPQHF
CDR3nt: TGCAGTGCTAGATTGGGGGGCAATCAGCCCCAGCATTTT

j_gene: TRBJ2-1
v_gene: TRBV29-1
d_gene: -
abundance: many
CDR3aa: CSGGLYNEQFF
CDR3nt: TGCAGCGGGGGACTTTACAATGAGCAGTTCTTC

j_gene: TRBJ2-3
v_gene: TRBV7-7
d_gene: -
abundance: -
CDR3aa: CASSSTNRDPQYF
CDR3nt: TGTGCCAGCAGCTCGACTAACAGGGACCCGCAGTATTTT

j_gene: TRBJ2-2
v_gene: TRBV12-3/TRBV12-4
d_gene: -
abundance: -
CDR3aa: CASRAAGNTGELFF
CDR3nt: TGTGCCAGCAGGGCGGCAGGGAACACCGGGGAGCTGTTTTTT

j_gene: TRBJ1-2
v_gene: TRBV20-1
d_gene: TRBD1
abundance: -
CDR3aa: CSATGQRDLHGYTF
CDR3nt: TGCAGTGCTACGGGACAGCGTGACCTACATGGCTACACCTTC

j_gene: TRBJ2-1
v_gene: TRBV9
d_gene: TRBD1
abundance: -
CDR3aa: CASSGQGIYNEQFF
CDR3nt: TGTGCCAGCAGCGGACAGGGGATCTACAATGAGCAGTTCTTC

j_gene: TRBJ2-7
v_gene: TRBV7-8
d_gene: TRBD2
abundance: -
CDR3aa: CASRGGTYEQYF
CDR3nt: TGTGCCAGCCGCGGGGGGACCTACGAGCAGTACTTC

j_gene: TRBJ2-3
v_gene: TRBV20-1
d_gene: TRBD2
abundance: -
CDR3aa: CSAIPSGGTDTQYF
CDR3nt: TGCAGTGCTATCCCTAGCGGGGGAACAGATACGCAGTATTTT

j_gene: TRBJ2-3
v_gene: TRBV10-3
d_gene: -
abundance: few
CDR3aa: CAISEGGADTQYF
CDR3nt: TGTGCCATCAGTGAAGGGGGAGCAGATACGCAGTATTTT

j_gene: TRBJ1-2
v_gene: TRBV6-1
d_gene: TRBD1
abundance: -
CDR3aa: CASRVPDRLYGYTF
CDR3nt: TGTGCCAGCAGAGTGCCGGACAGGCTTTACGGCTACACCTTC

j_gene: TRBJ1-6
v_gene: TRBV28
d_gene: TRBD1
abundance: -
CDR3aa: CASSPGDRDNSPLHF
CDR3nt: TGTGCCAGCAGTCCCGGAGACAGGGATAATTCACCCCTCCACTTT

j_gene: TRBJ2-5
v_gene: TRBV3-2
d_gene: -
abundance: -
CDR3aa: CASSQDLGLAQETQYF
CDR3nt: TGTGCCAGCAGCCAAGATCTTGGACTAGCCCAAGAGACCCAGTACTTC

j_gene: TRBJ2-5
v_gene: TRBV7-9
d_gene: TRBD2
abundance: many
CDR3aa: CASSSGTSGGPEETQYF
CDR3nt: TGTGCCAGCAGCTCCGGGACTAGCGGGGGGCCGGAGGAGACCCAGTACTTC

j_gene: TRBJ1-5
v_gene: TRBV18
d_gene: -
abundance: -
CDR3aa: CASSGRINQPQHF
CDR3nt: TGTGCCAGCTCAGGCAGGATCAATCAGCCCCAGCATTTT

j_gene: TRBJ1-1
v_gene: TRBV30
d_gene: -
abundance: -
CDR3aa: CAWNPRRGNTEAFF
CDR3nt: TGTGCCTGGAACCCGCGGCGGGGGAACACTGAAGCTTTCTTT

j_gene: TRBJ1-6
v_gene: TRBV5-1
d_gene: -
abundance: -
CDR3aa: CASAQRANSPLHF
CDR3nt: TGCGCCAGCGCGCAGCGGGCGAATTCACCCCTCCACTTT

j_gene: TRBJ2-3
v_gene: TRBV7-6
d_gene: -
abundance: few
CDR3aa: CASSFQGRDTQYF
CDR3nt: TGTGCCAGCAGCTTCCAAGGAAGAGATACGCAGTATTTT

j_gene: TRBJ2-3
v_gene: TRBV6-6
d_gene: TRBD2
abundance: few
CDR3aa: CASSYSFERGGQDTQYF
CDR3nt: TGTGCCAGCAGTTACTCCTTCGAGCGGGGGGGCCAAGATACGCAGTATTTT

j_gene: TRBJ1-3
v_gene: TRBV20-1
d_gene: TRBD1
abundance: few
CDR3aa: CSARTGGSFTSGNTIYF
CDR3nt: TGCAGTGCTCGGACAGGGGGCTCCTTTACCTCTGGAAACACCATATATTTT

j_gene: TRBJ2-7
v_gene: TRBV18
d_gene: -
abundance: few
CDR3aa: CASSPPNSGIFSYEQYF
CDR3nt: TGTGCCAGCTCACCTCCTAACTCAGGGATATTCTCCTACGAGCAGTACTTC

j_gene: TRBJ1-4
v_gene: TRBV20-1
d_gene: TRBD1
abundance: -
CDR3aa: CSAPSQGGNEKLFF
CDR3nt: TGCAGTGCCCCCTCACAGGGGGGGAATGAAAAACTGTTTTTT

j_gene: TRBJ1-1
v_gene: TRBV14
d_gene: TRBD1
abundance: few
CDR3aa: CASSRGTGFGNTEAFF
CDR3nt: TGTGCCAGCAGCCGCGGGACAGGGTTCGGGAACACTGAAGCTTTCTTT

j_gene: TRBJ1-1
v_gene: TRBV29-1
d_gene: -
abundance: -
CDR3aa: CSVESGRNTEAFF
CDR3nt: TGCAGCGTTGAATCCGGGAGGAACACTGAAGCTTTCTTT

j_gene: TRBJ1-2
v_gene: TRBV18
d_gene: -
abundance: -
CDR3aa: CASSPGTGSGTGYGYTF
CDR3nt: TGTGCCAGCTCACCAGGGACGGGGAGCGGGACTGGATATGGCTACACCTTC

j_gene: TRBJ1-4
v_gene: TRBV10-3
d_gene: TRBD1
abundance: -
CDR3aa: CATGDRSNEKLFF
CDR3nt: TGTGCCACAGGGGACAGGTCTAATGAAAAACTGTTTTTT

j_gene: TRBJ1-6
v_gene: TRBV7-9
d_gene: -
abundance: many
CDR3aa: CASSPQQTYNSPLHF
CDR3nt: TGTGCCAGCAGCCCCCAACAAACCTATAATTCACCCCTCCACTTT

j_gene: TRBJ2-1
v_gene: TRBV18
d_gene: -
abundance: few
CDR3aa: CASSRDGYNEQFF
CDR3nt: TGTGCCAGCTCACGGGACGGTTACAATGAGCAGTTCTTC

j_gene: TRBJ2-7
v_gene: TRBV6-1
d_gene: -
abundance: -
CDR3aa: CASSENLAVAYEQYF
CDR3nt: TGTGCCAGCAGTGAAAACTTGGCGGTCGCCTACGAGCAGTACTTC

j_gene: TRBJ2-7
v_gene: TRBV7-2
d_gene: -
abundance: -
CDR3aa: CASSLFGRGTPSEQYF
CDR3nt: TGTGCCAGCAGCTTATTTGGGCGCGGGACCCCTTCCGAGCAGTACTTC

j_gene: TRBJ1-1
v_gene: TRBV12-3/TRBV12-4
d_gene: TRBD1
abundance: many
CDR3aa: CASSLTGGLTEAFF
CDR3nt: TGTGCCAGCAGTTTGACAGGGGGGCTCACTGAAGCTTTCTTT

j_gene: TRBJ2-2
v_gene: TRBV28
d_gene: -
abundance: few
CDR3aa: CASTEGNTGELFF
CDR3nt: TGTGCCAGCACGGAGGGTAACACCGGGGAGCTGTTTTTT

j_gene: TRBJ1-3
v_gene: TRBV12-5
d_gene: -
abundance: few
CDR3aa: CASAKEERNTIYF
CDR3nt: TGTGCTAGTGCCAAGGAGGAGAGAAACACCATATATTTT

j_gene: TRBJ1-5
v_gene: TRBV11-2
d_gene: -
abundance: -
CDR3aa: CASRTYRDRTHQPQLF
CDR3nt: TGTGCCAGCAGAACCTACCGTGACAGGACCCATCAGCCCCAGCTTTTT

j_gene: TRBJ1-6
v_gene: TRBV3-1
d_gene: -
abundance: few
CDR3aa: CASSPQGPGNSPLHF
CDR3nt: TGTGCCAGCAGCCCACAGGGCCCGGGGAATTCACCCCTCCACTTT